Listed here are 12 T cell receptor beta chains from one sample, sequenced in a study of chemoradiotherapy in HPV16-positive cancers. Here immunoSEQ multiplex PCR was the method, and the copy in TCRdb shows in-frame clones only, minus some. The sample lists approximately 9,300 clones, approximately 70% occurring once. Specimen collection occurred from a patient who underwent chemoradiotherapy. These receptors all come from a human donor with HPV-associated anogenital cancer.

This chain connects TRBV9 to TRBJ1-1; 9 bases are shared with TRBD1. The CDR3 consists of 14 residues. From germline, CDR1 is SGDLS and CDR2 YYNGEE. The J segment lost 3 bases and the V segment lost 6 bases, leaving 6 bases of the junction unmatched. CDR3 in DNA: TGTGCCAGCACACAGGGGGCGACCGACACTGAAGCTTTCTTT. It specifies CASTQGATDTEAFF. The complete variable domain, with remaining parts taken from reference TRBV9 and TRBJ1-1, reads DSGVTQTPKHLITATGQRVTLRCSPRSGDLSVYWYQQSLDQGLQFLIQYYNGEERAKGNILERFSAQQFPDLHSELNLSSLELGDSALYFCASTQGATDTEAFFGQGTRLTVV.

The chain uses TRBV4-1 and TRBJ1-1, with D possibly being TRBD1 (5 bases). The V gene's germline CDR1 is MGHRA and CDR2 YSYEKL. The germline V and J ends were trimmed by 0 bases and 0 bases, with 11 bases remaining between them. There are 16 residues in the CDR3. CDR3 region: CASSQEAGQLNTEAFF. CDR3 DNA: TGCGCCAGCAGCCAAGAGGCCGGACAACTGAACACTGAAGCTTTCTTT.

There are a few counts of this clone. Its ends do not fully match the called genes, so a read error is possible. V usage is TRBV6-7 and J usage is TRBJ2-7; D is possibly TRBD1 (5 bases). TRBV6-7 is given ORF status, its function remaining uncertain. There are 11 residues in the CDR3. The CDR3 loop reads CAPGQTYEQYF. CDR3 DNA: TGCGCCCCAGGGCAGACCTACGAGCAGTACTTC.

The chain combines TRBV27 with TRBJ2-1; TRBD2 matches at 10 bases. Germline lookup yields CDR1 MNHEY and CDR2 SMNVEV (reference sequence). Losses at the gene ends were 5 bases for V and 10 bases for J; bases not matched to a gene: 11. CDR3 length: 15 residues. The DNA of the CDR3 is TGTGCCAGCAGTGAAAGGAGCGGGGGGGCGGGAGAGCAGTTCTTC. Residues: CASSERSGGAGEQFF.

The chain employs TRBV30 and TRBJ1-6; 9 positions match TRBD1. This CDR3 is 14 amino acids long. CDR1 is GTSNPN and CDR2 is SVGIG in the germline V gene (reference sequence). The V gene end was trimmed by 4 bases and the J gene end by 8 bases; junction bases not matched to a gene: 6. CDR3 sequence (DNA): TGTGCCTGGACTGGACAGGGGCGATATTCACCCCTCCACTTT. Its translation: CAWTGQGRYSPLHF.

The rearrangement joins TRBV4-1 to TRBJ1-2; D is possibly TRBD1 (6 bases). The CDR3 is 15 residues long. The V end was cut by 3 bases, the J end by 0 bases, with 11 bases between. Germline CDR1 MGHRA, CDR2 YSYEKL. The CDR3 region has the DNA TGCGCCAGCAGCCAGGTGGGACACCCTAACTATGGCTACACCTTC. This encodes CASSQVGHPNYGYTF.

The rearrangement joins TRBV7-9 to TRBJ2-7; D may be TRBD2 (7 bases). Trimming removed 8 bases at V and 3 bases at J, with 20 bases between. CDR3 length equals 15 residues. Germline CDR1 is SEHNR and CDR2 is FQNEAQ (reference sequence). DNA for the CDR3: TGTGCCAGCGCTCCGGGGGGCGGGGGTAACTACGAGCAGTACTTC. This encodes CASAPGGGGNYEQYF.

This clone was counted a single time. The rearrangement uses TRBV30 and TRBJ1-6; 8 bases align to TRBD1. Germline V gives CDR1 GTSNPN, CDR2 SVGIG (reference sequence). J was trimmed by 9 bases and V by 4 bases; bases with no gene match: 11. The CDR3 consists of 15 residues. The CDR3 here is CAWKPYRGTTSPLHF. The CDR3 nucleotides are TGTGCCTGGAAACCATACAGGGGGACTACTTCACCCCTCCACTTT.

This clone was seen a handful of times. CDR3 DNA: TGTGCCAGCAGCGCCCAACTAGCGGGGTCGGTAGATACGCAGTATTTT. Translating it yields CASSAQLAGSVDTQYF. The gene calls are TRBV9 and TRBJ2-3; TRBD2 agrees at 10 bases. The germline V gene has CDR1 SGDLS and CDR2 YYNGEE. Losses at the gene ends were 3 bases for V and 5 bases for J; bases not matched to a gene: 9. This CDR3 region has 16 residues.

The V and J genes are TRBV4-3 and TRBJ1-4, with D maybe TRBD1 (5 bases). In germline, CDR1 is LGHNA, CDR2 YSLEER. This CDR3 is built from 16 residues. V was clipped by 1 base and J by 5 bases, with 14 bases between them. CDR3 region: CASSQARGPLNEKLFF. The CDR3 nucleotides read TGCGCCAGCAGCCAAGCCCGGGGACCACTAAATGAAAAACTGTTTTTT.

The chain employs TRBV30 and TRBJ2-5; 8 nucleotides align to TRBD1. CDR1 GTSNPN and CDR2 SVGIG come from the germline V gene (reference sequence). V lost 1 base, J lost 4 bases, and 8 bases stayed unmatched. The CDR3 consists of 15 residues. The CDR3 protein is CAWSALGQGAETQYF. The CDR3, as DNA: TGTGCCTGGAGTGCCTTAGGACAGGGTGCAGAGACCCAGTACTTC.

The chain uses TRBV6-1 and TRBJ1-2, with D possibly matching TRBD1 (5 bases). CDR3 length: 14 residues. V was clipped by 2 bases and J by 7 bases, with 14 bases between them. Per the germline V gene, CDR1 is MNHNS and CDR2 is SASEGT. CDR3 DNA: TGTGCCAGCAGTGAATTAAGGGGCCGGGCTGGCTACACCTTC. This gives the protein CASSELRGRAGYTF.